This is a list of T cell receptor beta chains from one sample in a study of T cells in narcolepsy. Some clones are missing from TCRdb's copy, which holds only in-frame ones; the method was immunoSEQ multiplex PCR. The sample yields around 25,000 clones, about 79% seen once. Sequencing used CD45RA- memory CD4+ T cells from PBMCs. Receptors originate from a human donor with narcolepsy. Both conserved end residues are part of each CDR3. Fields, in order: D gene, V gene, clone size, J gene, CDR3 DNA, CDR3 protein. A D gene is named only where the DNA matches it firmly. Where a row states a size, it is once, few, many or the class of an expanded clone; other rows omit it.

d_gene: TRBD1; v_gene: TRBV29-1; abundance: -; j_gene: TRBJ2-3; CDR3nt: TGCAGCGTTGAAGGACAGGGATCCACAGATACGCAGTATTTT; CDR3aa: CSVEGQGSTDTQYF
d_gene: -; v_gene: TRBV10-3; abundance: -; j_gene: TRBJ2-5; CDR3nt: TGTGCCATCAGTGGTCAGGGGCTCCAAGAGACCCAGTACTTC; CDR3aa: CAISGQGLQETQYF
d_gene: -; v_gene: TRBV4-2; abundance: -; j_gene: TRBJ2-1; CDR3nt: TGTGCCAGCAGCCAAGGGCAGGGCAATGAGCAGTTCTTC; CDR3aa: CASSQGQGNEQFF
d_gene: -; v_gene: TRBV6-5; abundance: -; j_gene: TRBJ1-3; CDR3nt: TGTGCCACCCGACTCCCCGGAATCTCTGGAAACACCATATATTTT; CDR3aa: CATRLPGISGNTIYF
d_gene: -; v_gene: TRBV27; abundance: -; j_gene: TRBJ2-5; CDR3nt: TGTGCCAGCAGTTCCTTGGTTGGGGTAGCCCAAGAGACCCAGTACTTC; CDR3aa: CASSSLVGVAQETQYF
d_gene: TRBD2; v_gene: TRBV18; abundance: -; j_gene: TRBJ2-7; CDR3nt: TGTGCCAGCTCACCACTAGGACTAGCGGGAGAAAGGCAGTACTTC; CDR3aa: CASSPLGLAGERQYF
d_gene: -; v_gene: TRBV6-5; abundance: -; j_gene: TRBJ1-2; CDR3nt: TGTGCCAGCAGCTACGGGGGGGGATATGGCTACACCTTC; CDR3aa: CASSYGGGYGYTF
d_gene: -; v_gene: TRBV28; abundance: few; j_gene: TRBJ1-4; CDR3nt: TGTGCCAGCAGTTTAGGGGAAAAACTGTTTTTT; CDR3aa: CASSLGEKLFF
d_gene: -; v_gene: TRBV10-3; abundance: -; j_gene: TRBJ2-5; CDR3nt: TGTGCCATCAGTTCCGGGACGGGACAAGAGACCCAGTACTTC; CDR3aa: CAISSGTGQETQYF
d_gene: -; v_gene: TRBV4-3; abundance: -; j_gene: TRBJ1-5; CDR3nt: TGCGCCAGCAGCCAAGGGTCAGAGCAGCCCCAGCATTTT; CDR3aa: CASSQGSEQPQHF
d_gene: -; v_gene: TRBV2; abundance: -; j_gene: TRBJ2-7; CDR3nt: TGTGCCAGCAGTTACAGCACAGGGTCCGAGCAGTACTTC; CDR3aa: CASSYSTGSEQYF
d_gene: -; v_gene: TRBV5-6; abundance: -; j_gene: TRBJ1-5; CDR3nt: TGTGCCAGCAGCTTGGATAGGTTGGGCAATCAGCCCCAGCATTTT; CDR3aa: CASSLDRLGNQPQHF
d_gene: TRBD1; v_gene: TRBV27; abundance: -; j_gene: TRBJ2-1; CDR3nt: TGTGCCAGCAGTGCCCCGGGACAGCTATACAATGAGCAGTTCTTC; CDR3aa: CASSAPGQLYNEQFF
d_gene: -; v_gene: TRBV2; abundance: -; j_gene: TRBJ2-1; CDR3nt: TGTGCCAGCAACAGCGGCCCCTCCTACAATGAGCAGTTCTTC; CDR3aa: CASNSGPSYNEQFF
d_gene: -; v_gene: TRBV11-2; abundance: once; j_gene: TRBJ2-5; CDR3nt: TGTGCCAGCAGCTTAGCCCCACGGGGGCCCATCCAAGAGACCCAGTACTTC; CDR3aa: CASSLAPRGPIQETQYF
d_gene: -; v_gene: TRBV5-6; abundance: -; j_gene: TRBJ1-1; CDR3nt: TGTGCCAGCAGGAGCAGGGTCCTGAACACTGAAGCTTTCTTT; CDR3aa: CASRSRVLNTEAFF
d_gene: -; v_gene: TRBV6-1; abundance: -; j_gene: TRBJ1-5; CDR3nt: TGTGCCAGCAGTGAAAAATTAGTCCGTCAGCCCCAGCATTTT; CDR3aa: CASSEKLVRQPQHF
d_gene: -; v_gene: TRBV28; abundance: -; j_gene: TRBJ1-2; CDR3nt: TGTGCCAGCAGTCCTTTTTCCCTGACGGAAAACTATGGCTACACCTTC; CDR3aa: CASSPFSLTENYGYTF
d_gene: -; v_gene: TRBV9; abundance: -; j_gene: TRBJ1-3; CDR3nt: TGTGCCAGCAGCGACACCGGACTTACAGTAGGAGGAAACACCATATATTTT; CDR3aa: CASSDTGLTVGGNTIYF
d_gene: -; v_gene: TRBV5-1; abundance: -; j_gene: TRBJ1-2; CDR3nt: TGCGCCAGCAGCTACTCCGGGATCACAGACCCCGATGGCTACACCTTC; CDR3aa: CASSYSGITDPDGYTF
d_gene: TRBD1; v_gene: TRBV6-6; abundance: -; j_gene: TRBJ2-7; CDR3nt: TGTGCCACCGGACAGGAGACCTACGAGCAGTACTTC; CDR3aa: CATGQETYEQYF
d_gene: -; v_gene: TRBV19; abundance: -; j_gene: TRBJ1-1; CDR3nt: TGTGCCAGTAGTGTAGAGTACATGAACACTGAAGCTTTCTTT; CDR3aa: CASSVEYMNTEAFF